This entry lists 6 T cell receptor beta chains sequenced from one sample in a study of blood T cell repertoires in COVID-19. TCRdb's table, derived via immunoSEQ multiplex PCR, lists solely in-frame clones and lacks some. The table includes a few hundred thousand clones, roughly nine tenths detected once. Material: peripheral blood. The receptors derive from a middle-aged man who had recovered from COVID-19.

This clone was detected many times. The chain joins TRBV5-4 to TRBJ2-3; 8 nucleotides match TRBD1. The CDR3 length is 13 residues. J gave up 10 bases and V 1 base, and 5 bases lay outside the gene matches. Germline V gene sequence: CDR1 SGHNT, CDR2 YYREEE (reference sequence). The CDR3 DNA is TGTGCCAGCAGCTTGATCGGACAGGGTGCGCAGTATTTT. It codes for CASSLIGQGAQYF.

The chain links TRBV10-3 to TRBJ2-7; tentatively, D is TRBD1 (5 bases). This CDR3 is 15 amino acids long. Trimming shortened V by 7 bases and J by 3 bases, and 19 bases separated the two germline ends. Germline loops: CDR1 ENHRY, CDR2 SYGVKD. CDR3: CAITPGGTGDYEQYF. Written as DNA, the CDR3 is TGTGCCATCACCCCCGGTGGTACAGGTGACTACGAGCAGTACTTC.

There are a few counts of this clone. Other nucleotide sequences in the sample specify the same CDR3. The chain links TRBV20-1 to TRBJ1-2; no clear D. This CDR3 comprises 11 residues. Germline V gene lookup returns CDR1 DFQATT and CDR2 SNEGSKA (reference sequence). V lost 4 bases and J 2 bases, leaving 5 bases between the germline ends. Here the CDR3 reads CSATGNYGYTF. CDR3 bases: TGCAGTGCTACGGGGAACTATGGCTACACCTTC.

The rearrangement uses TRBV2 and TRBJ2-7; 9 nucleotides line up with TRBD1. CDR3 length: 13 residues. Trimming cost V 4 bases and J 9 bases; bases outside gene matches: 7. Germline V gives CDR1 SNHLY, CDR2 FYNNEI. CDR3 in amino acids: CASSGGPDRGQYF. CDR3 coding DNA: TGTGCCAGCAGTGGGGGGCCGGACAGGGGGCAGTACTTC.

This chain connects TRBV3-1 (or the pseudogene TRBV3-2) to TRBJ1-2; weak D call: TRBD1 (6 bases). The ends were cut back, 0 bases at V and 4 bases at J, with 12 bases in the middle. CDR1 and CDR2 from the germline V gene are LGHDT and YNNKEL (reference sequence). This CDR3 is built from 15 residues. CDR3 nucleotides: TGTGCCAGCAGCCAAGATACCAGGGGTGGCTATGGCTACACCTTC. Its protein product is CASSQDTRGGYGYTF.

The chain uses TRBV6-6 and TRBJ2-1; TRBD2 agrees at 7 bases. This CDR3 comprises 16 residues. With V trimmed by 0 bases and J by 3 bases, 5 bases remained unmatched. Germline loops: CDR1 MNHNY, CDR2 SVGAGI (reference sequence). The chain's CDR3 is CASSYSASGNYNEQFF. DNA for the CDR3: TGTGCCAGCAGTTACTCAGCTAGCGGAAACTACAATGAGCAGTTCTTC.